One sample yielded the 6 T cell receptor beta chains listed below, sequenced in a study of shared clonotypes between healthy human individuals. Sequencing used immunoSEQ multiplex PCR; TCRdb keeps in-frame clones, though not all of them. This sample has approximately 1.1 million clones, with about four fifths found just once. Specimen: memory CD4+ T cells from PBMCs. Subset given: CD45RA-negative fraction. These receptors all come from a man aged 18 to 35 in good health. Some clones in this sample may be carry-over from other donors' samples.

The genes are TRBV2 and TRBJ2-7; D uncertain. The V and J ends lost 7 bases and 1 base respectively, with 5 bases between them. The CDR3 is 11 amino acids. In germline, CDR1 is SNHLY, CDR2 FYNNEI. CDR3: CASKQSYEQYF. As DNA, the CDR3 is TGTGCCAGCAAACAGTCCTACGAGCAGTACTTC.

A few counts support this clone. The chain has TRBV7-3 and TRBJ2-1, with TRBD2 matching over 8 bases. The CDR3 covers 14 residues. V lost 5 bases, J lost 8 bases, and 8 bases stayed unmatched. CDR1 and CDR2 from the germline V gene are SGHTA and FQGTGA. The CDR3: CASSAAGVIDEQFF. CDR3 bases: TGTGCCAGCAGCGCAGCGGGAGTGATAGATGAGCAGTTCTTC.

CDR3 sequence reads: CASSHYNEQFF. The DNA of the CDR3 is TGCGCCAGCAGCCACTACAATGAGCAGTTCTTC. The genes are TRBV5-1 and TRBJ2-1; D is uncertain. Germline V CDR1 and CDR2: SGHRS, YFSETQ. V was cut by 4 bases and J by 3 bases, with 2 bases left in between. The CDR3 covers 11 residues.

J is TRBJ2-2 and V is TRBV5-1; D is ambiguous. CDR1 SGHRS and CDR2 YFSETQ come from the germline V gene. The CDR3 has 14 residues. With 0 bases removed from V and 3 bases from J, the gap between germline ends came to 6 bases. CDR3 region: CASSLGEDTGELFF. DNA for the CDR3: TGCGCCAGCAGCTTGGGTGAGGACACCGGGGAGCTGTTTTTT.

The CDR3 coding sequence is TGTGCCAGCAGTGTTTTAGACGGTACGCAGTATTTT. This codes for CASSVLDGTQYF. V gene TRBV27 combines with J gene TRBJ2-3; D gene ambiguous. Germline CDR1 is MNHEY and CDR2 is SMNVEV (reference sequence). The germline V and J ends were trimmed by 5 bases and 8 bases, with 11 bases remaining between them. The CDR3 sequence is 12 residues long.

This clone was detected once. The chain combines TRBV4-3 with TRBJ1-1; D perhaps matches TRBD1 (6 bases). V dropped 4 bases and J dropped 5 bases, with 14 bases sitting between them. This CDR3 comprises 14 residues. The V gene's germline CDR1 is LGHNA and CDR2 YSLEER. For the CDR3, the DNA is TGCGCCAGCAGCCCTGAGGGGAGGGGGACTGAAGCTTTCTTT. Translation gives CASSPEGRGTEAFF.